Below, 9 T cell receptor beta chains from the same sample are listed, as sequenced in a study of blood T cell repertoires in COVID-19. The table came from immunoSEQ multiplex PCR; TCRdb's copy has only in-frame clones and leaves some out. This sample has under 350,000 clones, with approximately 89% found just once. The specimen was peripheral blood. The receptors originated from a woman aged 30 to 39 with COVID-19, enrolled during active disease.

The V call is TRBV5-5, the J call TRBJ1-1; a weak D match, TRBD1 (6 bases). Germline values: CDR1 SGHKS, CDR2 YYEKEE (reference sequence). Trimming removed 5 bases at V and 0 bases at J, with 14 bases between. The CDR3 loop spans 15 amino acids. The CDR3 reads CASRLGQNMNTEAFF. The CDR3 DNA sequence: TGTGCCAGCAGGTTAGGACAGAACATGAACACTGAAGCTTTCTTT.

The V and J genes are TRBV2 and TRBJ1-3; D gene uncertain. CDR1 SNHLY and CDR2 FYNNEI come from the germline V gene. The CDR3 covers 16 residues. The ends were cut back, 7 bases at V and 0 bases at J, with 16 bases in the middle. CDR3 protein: CASTLSTGSSGNTIYF. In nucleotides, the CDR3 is TGTGCCAGCACCCTATCGACGGGAAGCTCTGGAAACACCATATATTTT.

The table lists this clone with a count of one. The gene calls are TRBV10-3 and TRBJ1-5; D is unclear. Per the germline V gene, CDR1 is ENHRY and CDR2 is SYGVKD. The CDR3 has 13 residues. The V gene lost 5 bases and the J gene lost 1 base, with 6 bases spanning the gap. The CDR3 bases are TGTGCCATCAGTCGGGAAAGCAATCAGCCCCAGCATTTT. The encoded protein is CAISRESNQPQHF.

The CDR3 reads CASSRNRESGYTF. CDR3 nucleotides: TGTGCCAGCAGCCGAAACAGGGAGTCAGGCTACACCTTC. The genes are TRBV3-1 (or the pseudogene TRBV3-2) and TRBJ1-2; a weak D match, TRBD1 (6 bases). V dropped 4 bases and J dropped 8 bases, with 14 bases sitting between them. The CDR3 contains 13 residues. The V gene's germline CDR1 is LGHDT and CDR2 YNNKEL (reference sequence).

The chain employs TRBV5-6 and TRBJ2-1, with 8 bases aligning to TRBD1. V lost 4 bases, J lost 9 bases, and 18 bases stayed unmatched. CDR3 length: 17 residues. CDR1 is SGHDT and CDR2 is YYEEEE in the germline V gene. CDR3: CASSQLDRGYSWSEQFF. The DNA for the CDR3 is TGTGCCAGCAGCCAACTAGACAGGGGATATAGCTGGAGTGAGCAGTTCTTC. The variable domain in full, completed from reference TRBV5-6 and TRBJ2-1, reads DAGVTQSPTHLIKTRGQQVTLRCSPKSGHDTVSWYQQALGQGPQFIFQYYEEEERQRGNFPDRFSGHQFPNYSSELNVNALLLGDSALYLCASSQLDRGYSWSEQFFGPGTRLTVL.

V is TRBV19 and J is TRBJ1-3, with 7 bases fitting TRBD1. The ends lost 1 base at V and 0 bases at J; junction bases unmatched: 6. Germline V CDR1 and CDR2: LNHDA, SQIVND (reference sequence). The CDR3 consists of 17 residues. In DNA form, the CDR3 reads TGTGCCAGTAGTATAGGTTGGGACAGCAGCTCTGGAAACACCATATATTTT. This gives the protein CASSIGWDSSSGNTIYF.

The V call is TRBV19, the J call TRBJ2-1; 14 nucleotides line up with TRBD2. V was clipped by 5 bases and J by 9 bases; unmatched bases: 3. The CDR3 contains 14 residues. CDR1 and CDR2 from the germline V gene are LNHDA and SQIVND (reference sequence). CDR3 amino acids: CASSGTSGGVEQFF. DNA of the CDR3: TGTGCCAGTAGTGGGACTAGCGGGGGTGTTGAGCAGTTCTTC.

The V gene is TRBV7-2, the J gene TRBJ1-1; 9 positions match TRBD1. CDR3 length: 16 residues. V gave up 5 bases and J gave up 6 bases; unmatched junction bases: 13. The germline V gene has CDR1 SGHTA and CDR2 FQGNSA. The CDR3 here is CASSPRRTDRGSEAFF. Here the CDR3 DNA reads TGTGCCAGCAGCCCAAGGAGGACGGACAGGGGATCTGAAGCTTTCTTT.

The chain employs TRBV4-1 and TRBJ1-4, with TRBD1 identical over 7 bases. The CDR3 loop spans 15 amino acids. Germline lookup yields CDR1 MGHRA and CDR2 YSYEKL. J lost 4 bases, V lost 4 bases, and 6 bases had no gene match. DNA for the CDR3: TGCGCCAGCAGCCTCCAGACAGGGTTTAATGAAAAACTGTTTTTT. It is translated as CASSLQTGFNEKLFF.